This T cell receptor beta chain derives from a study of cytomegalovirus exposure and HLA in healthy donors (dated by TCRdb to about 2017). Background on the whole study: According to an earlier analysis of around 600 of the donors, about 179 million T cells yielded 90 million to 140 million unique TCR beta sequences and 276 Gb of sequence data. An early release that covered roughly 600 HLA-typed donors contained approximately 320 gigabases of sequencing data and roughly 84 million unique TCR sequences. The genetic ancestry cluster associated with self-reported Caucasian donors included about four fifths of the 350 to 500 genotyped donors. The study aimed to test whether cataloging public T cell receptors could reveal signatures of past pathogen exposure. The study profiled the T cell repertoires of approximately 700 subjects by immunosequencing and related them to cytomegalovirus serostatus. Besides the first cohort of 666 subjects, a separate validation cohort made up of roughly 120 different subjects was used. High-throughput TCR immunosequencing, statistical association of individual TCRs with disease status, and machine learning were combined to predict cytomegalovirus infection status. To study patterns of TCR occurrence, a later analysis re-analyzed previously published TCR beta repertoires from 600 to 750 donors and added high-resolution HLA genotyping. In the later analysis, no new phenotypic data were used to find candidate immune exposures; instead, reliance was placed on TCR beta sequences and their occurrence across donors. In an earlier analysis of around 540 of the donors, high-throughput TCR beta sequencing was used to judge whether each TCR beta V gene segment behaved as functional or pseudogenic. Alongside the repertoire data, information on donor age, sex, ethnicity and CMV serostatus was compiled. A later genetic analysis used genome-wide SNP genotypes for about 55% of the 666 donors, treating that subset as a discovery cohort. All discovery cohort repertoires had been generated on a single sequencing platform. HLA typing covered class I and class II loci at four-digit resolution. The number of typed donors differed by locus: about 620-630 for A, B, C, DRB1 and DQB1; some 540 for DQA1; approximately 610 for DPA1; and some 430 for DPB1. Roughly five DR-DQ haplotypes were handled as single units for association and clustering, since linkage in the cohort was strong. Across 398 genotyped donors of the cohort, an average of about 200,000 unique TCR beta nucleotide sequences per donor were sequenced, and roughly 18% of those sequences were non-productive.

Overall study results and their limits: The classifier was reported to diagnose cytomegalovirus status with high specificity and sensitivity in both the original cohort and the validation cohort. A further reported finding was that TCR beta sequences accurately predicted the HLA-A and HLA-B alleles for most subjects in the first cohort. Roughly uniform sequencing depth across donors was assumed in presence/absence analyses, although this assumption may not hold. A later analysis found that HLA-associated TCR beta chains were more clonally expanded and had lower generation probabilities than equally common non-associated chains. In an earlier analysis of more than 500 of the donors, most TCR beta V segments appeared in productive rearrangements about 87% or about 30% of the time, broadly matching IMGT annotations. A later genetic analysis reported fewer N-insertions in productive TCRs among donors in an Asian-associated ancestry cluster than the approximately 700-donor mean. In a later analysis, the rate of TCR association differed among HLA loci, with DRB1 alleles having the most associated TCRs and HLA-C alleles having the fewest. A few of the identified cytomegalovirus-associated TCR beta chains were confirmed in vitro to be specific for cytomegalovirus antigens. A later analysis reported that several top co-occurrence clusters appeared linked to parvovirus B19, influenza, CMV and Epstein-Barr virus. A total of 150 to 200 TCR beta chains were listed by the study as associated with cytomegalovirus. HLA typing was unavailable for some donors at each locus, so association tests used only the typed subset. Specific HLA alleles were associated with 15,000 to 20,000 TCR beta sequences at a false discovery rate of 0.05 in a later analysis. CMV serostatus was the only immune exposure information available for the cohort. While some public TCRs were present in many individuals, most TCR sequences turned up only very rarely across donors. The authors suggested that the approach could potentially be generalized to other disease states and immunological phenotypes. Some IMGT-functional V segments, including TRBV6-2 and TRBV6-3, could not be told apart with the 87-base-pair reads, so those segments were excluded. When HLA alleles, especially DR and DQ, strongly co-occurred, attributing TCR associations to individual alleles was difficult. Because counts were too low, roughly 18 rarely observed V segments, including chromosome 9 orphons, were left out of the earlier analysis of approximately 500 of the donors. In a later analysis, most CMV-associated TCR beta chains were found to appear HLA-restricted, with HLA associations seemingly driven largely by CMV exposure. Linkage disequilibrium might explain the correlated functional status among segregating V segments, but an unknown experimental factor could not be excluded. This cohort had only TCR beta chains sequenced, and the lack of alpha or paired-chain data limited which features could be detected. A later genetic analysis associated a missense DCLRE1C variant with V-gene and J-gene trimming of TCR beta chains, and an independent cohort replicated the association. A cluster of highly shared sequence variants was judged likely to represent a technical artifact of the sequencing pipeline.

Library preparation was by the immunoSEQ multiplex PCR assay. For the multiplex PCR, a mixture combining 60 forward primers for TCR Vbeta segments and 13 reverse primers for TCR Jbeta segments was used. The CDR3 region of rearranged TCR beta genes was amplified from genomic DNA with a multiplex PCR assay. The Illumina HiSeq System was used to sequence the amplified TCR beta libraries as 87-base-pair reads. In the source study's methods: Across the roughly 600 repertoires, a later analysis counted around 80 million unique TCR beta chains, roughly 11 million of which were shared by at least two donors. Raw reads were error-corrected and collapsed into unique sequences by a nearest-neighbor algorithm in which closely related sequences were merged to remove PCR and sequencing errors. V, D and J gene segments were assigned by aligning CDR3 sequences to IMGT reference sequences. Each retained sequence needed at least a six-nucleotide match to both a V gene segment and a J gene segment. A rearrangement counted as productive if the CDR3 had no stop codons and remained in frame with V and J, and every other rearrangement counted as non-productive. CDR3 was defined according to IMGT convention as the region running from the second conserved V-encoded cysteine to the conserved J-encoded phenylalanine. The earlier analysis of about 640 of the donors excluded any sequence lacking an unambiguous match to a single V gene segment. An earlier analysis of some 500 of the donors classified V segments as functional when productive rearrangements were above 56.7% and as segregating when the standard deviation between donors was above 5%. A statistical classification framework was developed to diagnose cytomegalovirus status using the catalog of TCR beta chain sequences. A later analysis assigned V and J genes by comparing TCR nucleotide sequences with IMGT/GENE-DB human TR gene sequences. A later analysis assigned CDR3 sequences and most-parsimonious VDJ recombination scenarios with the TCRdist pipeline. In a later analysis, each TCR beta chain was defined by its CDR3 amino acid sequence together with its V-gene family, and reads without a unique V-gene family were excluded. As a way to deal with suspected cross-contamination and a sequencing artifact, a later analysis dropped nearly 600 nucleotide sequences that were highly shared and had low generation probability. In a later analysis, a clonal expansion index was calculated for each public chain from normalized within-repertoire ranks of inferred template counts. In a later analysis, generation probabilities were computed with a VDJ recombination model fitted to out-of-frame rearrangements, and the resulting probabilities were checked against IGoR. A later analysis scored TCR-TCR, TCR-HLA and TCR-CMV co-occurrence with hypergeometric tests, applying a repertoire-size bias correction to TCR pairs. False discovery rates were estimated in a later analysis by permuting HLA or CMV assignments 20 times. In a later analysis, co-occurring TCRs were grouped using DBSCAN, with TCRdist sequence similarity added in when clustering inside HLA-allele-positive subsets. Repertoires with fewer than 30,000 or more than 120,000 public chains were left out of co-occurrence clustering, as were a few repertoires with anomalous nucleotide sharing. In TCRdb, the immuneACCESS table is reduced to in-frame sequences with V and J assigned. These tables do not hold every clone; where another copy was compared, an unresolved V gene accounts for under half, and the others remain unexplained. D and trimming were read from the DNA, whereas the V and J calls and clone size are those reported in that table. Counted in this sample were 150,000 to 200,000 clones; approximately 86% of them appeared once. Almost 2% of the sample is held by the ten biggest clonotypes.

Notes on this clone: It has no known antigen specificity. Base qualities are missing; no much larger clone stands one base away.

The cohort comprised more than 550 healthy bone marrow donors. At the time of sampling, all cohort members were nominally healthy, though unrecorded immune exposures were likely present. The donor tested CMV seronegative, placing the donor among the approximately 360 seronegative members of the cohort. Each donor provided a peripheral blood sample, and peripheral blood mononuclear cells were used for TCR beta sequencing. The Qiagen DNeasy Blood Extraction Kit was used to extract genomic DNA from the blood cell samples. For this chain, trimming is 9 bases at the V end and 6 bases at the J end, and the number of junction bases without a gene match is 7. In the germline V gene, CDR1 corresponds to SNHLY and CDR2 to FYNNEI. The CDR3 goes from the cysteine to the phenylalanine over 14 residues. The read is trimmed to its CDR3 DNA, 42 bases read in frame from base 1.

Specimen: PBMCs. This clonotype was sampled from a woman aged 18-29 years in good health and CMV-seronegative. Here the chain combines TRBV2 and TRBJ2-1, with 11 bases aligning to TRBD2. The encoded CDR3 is CASKTSGELNEQFF. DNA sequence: TGTGCCAGTAAGACTAGCGGGGAGCTCAATGAGCAGTTCTTC.